Below are 30 T cell receptor beta chains sequenced from a single sample in a study of blood T cell repertoires in COVID-19. Assay used: immunoSEQ multiplex PCR; TCRdb lists only in-frame clones, some missing. The sample lists some 220,000 clones, around 83% seen once, with less than 6% in the top ten. The sequenced sample consisted of peripheral blood. These receptors came from a woman in her 70s with COVID-19, enrolled during active disease.

The J gene is TRBJ2-5, the V gene TRBV18, with D unresolved. The CDR3 sequence is 13 residues long. Germline values: CDR1 KGHSH, CDR2 LQKENI. Trimming removed 0 bases at V and 0 bases at J, with 2 bases between. The CDR3 spells CASSPPNQETQYF. The CDR3 DNA reads as TGTGCCAGCTCACCACCTAACCAAGAGACCCAGTACTTC. Drawing the rest from reference TRBV18 and TRBJ2-5, the complete variable domain is NAGVMQNPRHLVRRRGQEARLRCSPMKGHSHVYWYRQLPEEGLKFMVYLQKENIIDESGMPKERFSAEFPKEGPSILRIQQVVRGDSAAYFCASSPPNQETQYFGPGTRLLVL.

The V call is TRBV3-1 (or the pseudogene TRBV3-2), the J call TRBJ2-3, with 9 bases identical to TRBD2. This CDR3 region has 16 residues. With V trimmed by 2 bases and J by 1 base, 4 bases remained unmatched. The V gene's germline CDR1 is LGHDT and CDR2 YNNKEL (reference sequence). The CDR3 DNA follows: TGTGCCAGCAGCCAACGGCAGCGGGAGGGCACAGATACGCAGTATTTT. Its protein product is CASSQRQREGTDTQYF.

This sequence joins TRBV6-2 or TRBV6-3 and TRBJ2-7; possibly TRBD1 for D (5 bases). Trimming left V 2 bases short and J 3 bases short, with 20 bases between. The CDR3 has 17 amino acids. Per germline, CDR1 MNHEY and CDR2 SVGEGT. CDR3 protein: CASSYLTRGLTHYEQYF. The DNA for the CDR3 is TGTGCCAGCAGTTACCTCACAAGGGGCCTTACCCACTACGAGCAGTACTTC.

This clone came up once. The gene calls are TRBV19 and TRBJ1-5, with D uncertain. The CDR3 covers 15 residues. Trimming removed 9 bases from V and 1 base from J, with 16 bases in between. Germline V gene lookup returns CDR1 LNHDA and CDR2 SQIVND (reference sequence). The CDR3 bases are TGTGCCAGCCTCGACTTGACCGGAAGCAATCAGCCCCAGCATTTT. It specifies CASLDLTGSNQPQHF.

This clone was observed a few times. This CDR3 is also generated by other DNA sequences in the sample. The chain carries TRBV7-2 and TRBJ1-2; D call uncertain. CDR1 SGHTA and CDR2 FQGNSA come from the germline V gene. Trimming took 5 bases from V and 5 from J, leaving 12 bases between them. The CDR3 is made up of 13 amino acids. CDR3 nucleotides: TGTGCCAGCAGCCTTCCCACAGTTTATGGCTACACCTTC. Translating gives CASSLPTVYGYTF.

This chain uses TRBV2 with TRBJ1-5; D gene uncertain. The ends were cut back, 6 bases at V and 4 bases at J, with 7 bases in the middle. Germline values: CDR1 SNHLY, CDR2 FYNNEI. There are 12 residues in the CDR3. CDR3 DNA: TGTGCCAGCAGCCGAGGTAATCAGCCCCAGCATTTT. This encodes CASSRGNQPQHF.

The chain recombines TRBV2 with TRBJ2-1; D not resolved. V gave up 0 bases and J gave up 10 bases, with 7 bases separating them. Germline values: CDR1 SNHLY, CDR2 FYNNEI. CDR3 length: 12 residues. CDR3 sequence (DNA): TGTGCCAGCAGTGAAGCGCGCTGGGAGCAGTTCTTC. Encoded protein: CASSEARWEQFF.

The chain uses TRBV18 and TRBJ1-3; 8 bases align to TRBD1. V shed 3 bases, J shed 0 bases, and the junction held 10 bases outside the gene matches. The CDR3 consists of 18 residues. CDR1 and CDR2 from the germline V gene are KGHSH and LQKENI. CDR3 nucleotides: TGTGCCAGCTCACCGATTCGACAGGGGTCCAACTCTGGAAACACCATATATTTT. Protein sequence: CASSPIRQGSNSGNTIYF.

CDR3 amino acids: CASSHYVRPRATAYNEQFF. The DNA for the CDR3 is TGTGCCAGCAGTCACTACGTCCGTCCGCGGGCTACCGCTTACAATGAGCAGTTCTTC. V is TRBV6-2 or TRBV6-3 and J is TRBJ2-1, with a possible D match to TRBD2 (5 bases). Per germline, CDR1 MNHEY and CDR2 SVGEGT. The CDR3 runs 19 residues. V was cut by 5 bases and J by 4 bases, with 27 bases left in between.

This chain connects TRBV5-1 to TRBJ1-1; D is unclear. The V end lost 0 bases, the J end lost 0 bases, and 6 bases lay between the germline ends. The CDR3 loop spans 14 amino acids. CDR1 and CDR2 (germline): SGHRS, YFSETQ. The CDR3 here is CASSLGTVNTEAFF. CDR3 sequence (DNA): TGCGCCAGCAGCTTGGGAACAGTGAACACTGAAGCTTTCTTT.

This clone was recorded once. V usage is TRBV18 and J usage is TRBJ2-3; TRBD1 is a possible D gene (6 bases). Germline values: CDR1 KGHSH, CDR2 LQKENI. The CDR3 has 14 residues. V lost 8 bases, J lost 2 bases, and 14 bases lay in between. CDR3 residues: CASTEDSNTDTQYF. In DNA form, the CDR3 reads TGTGCCAGCACAGAGGACAGCAACACAGATACGCAGTATTTT.

This chain links TRBV15 with TRBJ2-6; 12 bases are shared with TRBD2. V lost 8 bases, J lost 8 bases, and 7 bases stayed unmatched. The germline CDR1 and CDR2 sequences are LNHNV and YYDKDF (reference sequence). The CDR3 length is 15 residues. Here the CDR3 DNA reads TGTGCCACCTTGACTAGCGGGAGTTATACCAACGTCCTGACTTTC. Amino acid sequence: CATLTSGSYTNVLTF.

V is TRBV24-1 and J is TRBJ1-1; tentatively, D is TRBD1 (6 bases). Germline values: CDR1 KGHDR, CDR2 SFDVKD. Trimming removed 2 bases at V and 0 bases at J, with 15 bases between. This CDR3 is 17 amino acids long. The CDR3 spells CATSDSYSGEVNTEAFF. CDR3 nucleotides: TGTGCCACCAGTGATTCTTATTCAGGGGAAGTGAACACTGAAGCTTTCTTT.

The chain recombines TRBV19 with TRBJ2-1; the D gene is possibly TRBD2 (6 bases). There are 16 residues in the CDR3. Trimming removed 0 bases from V and 2 bases from J, with 11 bases in between. From germline, CDR1 is LNHDA and CDR2 SQIVND (reference sequence). The chain's CDR3 is CASSIDLGEAYNEQFF. DNA for the CDR3: TGTGCCAGTAGTATAGATTTGGGGGAGGCCTACAATGAGCAGTTCTTC.

The rearrangement joins TRBV19 to TRBJ1-5, with TRBD1 matching over 9 bases. V gave up 4 bases and J gave up 1 base; unmatched junction bases: 2. This CDR3 contains 15 residues. Per germline, CDR1 LNHDA and CDR2 SQIVND (reference sequence). The CDR3 DNA reads TGTGCCAGTAGTACGGGGACAGGGAGCAATCAGCCCCAGCATTTT. Encoded protein: CASSTGTGSNQPQHF. The whole variable domain, filled in from reference TRBV19 and TRBJ1-5, reads DGGITQSPKYLFRKEGQNVTLSCEQNLNHDAMYWYRQDPGQGLRLIYYSQIVNDFQKGDIAEGYSVSREKKESFPLTVTSAQKNPTAFYLCASSTGTGSNQPQHFGDGTRLSIL.

This clone was observed once. DNA of the CDR3: TGTGCCAGCAGCTTCGGGACAAGTAATGAAAAACTGTTTTTT. It yields the protein CASSFGTSNEKLFF. This chain links TRBV9 with TRBJ1-4, with a possible D match to TRBD1 (6 bases). CDR1 and CDR2 from the germline V gene are SGDLS and YYNGEE. Trimming took off 4 bases at V and 4 bases at J, with 11 bases between the two ends. The CDR3 contains 14 residues.

The chain is built from TRBV10-3 and TRBJ1-4; maybe TRBD1 (5 bases). Germline V CDR1 and CDR2: ENHRY, SYGVKD. The ends were cut back, 4 bases at V and 8 bases at J, with 8 bases in the middle. CDR3 length: 12 residues. The CDR3 loop reads CAISAGGEKLFF. In nucleotides, the CDR3 is TGTGCCATCAGTGCGGGGGGGGAAAAACTGTTTTTT.

The chain joins TRBV6-6 to TRBJ1-2; D unclear. The CDR3 is made up of 14 amino acids. With 6 bases removed from V and 6 bases from J, the gap between germline ends came to 17 bases. Germline V CDR1 and CDR2: MNHNY, SVGAGI (reference sequence). CDR3 region: CASSLQDIRNGYTF. The CDR3 DNA follows: TGTGCCAGCAGCTTACAAGACATTAGGAATGGCTACACCTTC.

V usage is TRBV29-1 and J usage is TRBJ2-7; the D gene is possibly TRBD2 (5 bases). Trimming shortened V by 4 bases and J by 5 bases, and 6 bases separated the two germline ends. Per the germline V gene, CDR1 is SQVTM and CDR2 is ANQGSEA. This CDR3 contains 10 residues. This chain's CDR3 is CSVVRDEQYF. CDR3 DNA: TGCAGCGTTGTGAGGGACGAGCAGTACTTC.

A single count supports this clone. The chain carries TRBV7-2 and TRBJ2-7, with 11 bases identical to TRBD1. This CDR3 has 15 amino acids. Germline V gives CDR1 SGHTA, CDR2 FQGNSA. V was clipped by 2 bases and J by 3 bases; unmatched bases: 3. The CDR3 bases are TGTGCCAGCAGCTTATCAGGGACAGGGGGCTACGAGCAGTACTTC. The encoded protein is CASSLSGTGGYEQYF.

The genes are TRBV27 and TRBJ2-1; TRBD1 agrees at 7 bases. Per the germline V gene, CDR1 is MNHEY and CDR2 is SMNVEV (reference sequence). The CDR3 extends over 14 amino acids. The V gene end was trimmed by 5 bases and the J gene end by 10 bases; junction bases not matched to a gene: 11. The CDR3 sequence: CASSLRDSKLEQFF. The CDR3 DNA reads TGTGCCAGCAGTCTCCGGGACAGCAAACTAGAGCAGTTCTTC.

The chain recombines TRBV7-9 with TRBJ2-1; D is undetermined. The V end was cut by 3 bases, the J end by 0 bases, with 9 bases between. This CDR3 comprises 15 residues. Germline V gene sequence: CDR1 SEHNR, CDR2 FQNEAQ (reference sequence). The CDR3 DNA reads TGTGCCAGCAGCTTTGGTGAGAGCTCCTACAATGAGCAGTTCTTC. Translation: CASSFGESSYNEQFF.

The genes are TRBV15 and TRBJ1-1; 9 bases fit TRBD1. V lost 3 bases to trimming and J lost 1 base; unmatched junction nucleotides: 3. The CDR3 has 15 amino acids. Germline V gene data show CDR1 as LNHNV and CDR2 as YYDKDF (reference sequence). CDR3 sequence (DNA): TGTGCCACCAGCAGGCTACAGGGGGCGAACACTGAAGCTTTCTTT. The encoded protein is CATSRLQGANTEAFF.

CDR3 sequence (DNA): TGTGCCAGCAGCGTAGATCCTGGCAGCTCTGGAAACACCATATATTTT. Encoded protein: CASSVDPGSSGNTIYF. The rearrangement joins TRBV9 to TRBJ1-3; no clear D gene. Trimming took 0 bases from V and 0 from J, leaving 10 bases between them. CDR3 length equals 16 residues. Germline lookup yields CDR1 SGDLS and CDR2 YYNGEE.

Remarks on this clone: The sample contains more than one DNA sequence encoding this CDR3. CDR3 sequence (DNA): TGTGCCAGCAGCCAAGGGACTAGCGGGAGCACAGATACGCAGTATTTT. It yields the protein CASSQGTSGSTDTQYF. The V call is TRBV3-1 (or the pseudogene TRBV3-2), the J call TRBJ2-3, with 11 bases that match TRBD2. Germline V gene lookup returns CDR1 LGHDT and CDR2 YNNKEL (reference sequence). The CDR3 spans 16 residues. The ends lost 1 base at V and 0 bases at J; junction bases unmatched: 0.

The chain recombines TRBV18 with TRBJ1-3; TRBD1 is a possible D gene (6 bases). The V gene lost 2 bases and the J gene lost 3 bases, with 11 bases spanning the gap. The germline gives CDR1 KGHSH, CDR2 LQKENI. The CDR3 consists of 15 residues. The CDR3 nucleotides are TGTGCCAGCTCACCATCGGGGGGCTATGGAAACACCATATATTTT. Protein sequence: CASSPSGGYGNTIYF.

The J gene is TRBJ2-1, the V gene TRBV6-5; 7 bases fit TRBD1. V gave up 0 bases and J gave up 5 bases; unmatched junction bases: 1. This CDR3 has 14 amino acids. The germline V gene encodes CDR1 MNHEY and CDR2 SVGAGI. This CDR3 is CASSYSQGDNEQFF. Written as DNA, the CDR3 is TGTGCCAGCAGTTACTCTCAGGGGGACAATGAGCAGTTCTTC.

The count of this clone is one. The rearrangement joins TRBV4-2 to TRBJ2-7, with 9 bases matching TRBD1. Germline trimming cut 5 bases from V and 2 bases from J; bases unmatched to any gene: 10. Per germline, CDR1 LGHNA and CDR2 YNFKEQ. The CDR3 runs 16 residues. CDR3 sequence (DNA): TGTGCCAGCAGCTTGTTTCGGACAGGGGCCACCTACGAGCAGTACTTC. This translates into CASSLFRTGATYEQYF.

The rearrangement links TRBV6-5 to TRBJ1-1, with unresolved D. The CDR3 has 15 amino acids. Germline V gives CDR1 MNHEY, CDR2 SVGAGI. Trimming stripped 4 bases from V and 4 bases from J, with 16 bases between. DNA for the CDR3: TGTGCCAGCAGTTTACAGTCACGGCTTACCACTGAAGCTTTCTTT. This translates into CASSLQSRLTTEAFF.

The rearrangement links TRBV27 to TRBJ2-5, with 8 positions matching TRBD2. Germline CDR1 is MNHEY and CDR2 is SMNVEV (reference sequence). This CDR3 has 17 amino acids. Trimming took 2 bases from V and 3 from J; bases not matched to a gene: 11. The CDR3 DNA follows: TGTGCCAGCAGTTTAAGCCCCGGGGGGACTAGGAAAGAGACCCAGTACTTC. This encodes CASSLSPGGTRKETQYF.